This T cell receptor (beta chain) was captured in a study of T-cell memory formation after mild COVID-19. Study overall: Each donor largely had its own TCR clusters.

Findings of the study overall: Pre-infection memory already had some responding clones, implying cross-reactive memory joined. Day 15 to 85 contracting clones showed balanced CD4/CD8; day 15 to 37 expanders favored CD4+.

This CDR3 has 13 residues. Germline CDR1 and CDR2: SQVTM and ANQGSEA. V lost 4 bases and J lost 6; bases outside the gene matches: 5. With constant-segment primers, 5'RACE yielded cDNA libraries of TCR alpha and TCR beta that carried sample barcodes and UMIs. TCRdb re-derived calls from the 5' RACE reads in MiXCR, one entry per CDR3 protein. The sample lists some 70,000 distinct CDR3 sequences, approximately 15% seen once, with 30% to 35% in the top ten. This clonotype was observed a few times. The antigen is unknown. This chain uses TRBV29-1 with TRBJ2-1; TRBD2 aligns across 8 bases. Sample: PBMCs or a T cell subset sorted from them (not recorded which). This receptor was taken from an adult woman who had mild COVID-19 (a few samples of this study predate the infection). Cell type and time point are not known. CDR3 in amino acids: CSVAREVLNEQFF. The CDR3 nucleotides read TGCAGCGTTGCGCGGGAGGTACTCAATGAGCAGTTCTTC.